The 8 T cell receptor beta chains below come from one sample, sequenced in a study of radiotherapy plus CTLA-4 blockade in lung cancer. Generated by immunoSEQ multiplex PCR, the TCRdb table keeps only in-frame clones and is missing some. The sample carries some 40,000 clones, 75% to 80% recorded once. Material: peripheral blood, obtained from a patient treated with radiotherapy plus ipilimumab. The receptors come from a human donor with non-small cell lung cancer that progressed on radiotherapy plus ipilimumab.

This clone was seen a single time. CDR3 sequence: CASTPMGGSRGGTQYF. CDR3 sequence (DNA): TGTGCCAGTACTCCCATGGGGGGGAGCCGCGGGGGGACCCAGTACTTC. The chain has TRBV19 and TRBJ2-5, with 7 bases that match TRBD2. V shed 7 bases and J 7 bases; nucleotides not matched to a gene: 18. The CDR3 runs to 16 residues. The germline gives CDR1 LNHDA, CDR2 SQIVND (reference sequence). The full variable domain, completed using reference TRBV19 and TRBJ2-5, is DGGITQSPKYLFRKEGQNVTLSCEQNLNHDAMYWYRQDPGQGLRLIYYSQIVNDFQKGDIAEGYSVSREKKESFPLTVTSAQKNPTAFYLCASTPMGGSRGGTQYFGPGTRLLVL.

The CDR3 here is CASSLAVWPDTDTQYF. Here the CDR3 DNA reads TGTGCCAGCAGCTTAGCCGTTTGGCCCGACACAGATACGCAGTATTTT. The gene calls are TRBV7-9 and TRBJ2-3; D is uncertain. Deletions cut 0 bases from V and 2 bases from J, with 12 bases between. CDR3 length equals 16 residues. Germline lookup yields CDR1 SEHNR and CDR2 FQNEAQ (reference sequence).

In this sample, this clone turned up a few times. The genes are TRBV11-3 and TRBJ2-7; D might be TRBD2 (6 bases). Trimming took 5 bases from V and 6 from J, leaving 32 bases between them. CDR3 length: 19 residues. In germline, CDR1 is SGHNT, CDR2 YENEEA. As DNA, the CDR3 is TGTGCCAGCAGCCCCCGTGTCCCCTTAGGAGGGGACCGGGAGTGCGAGCAGTACTTC. This gives the protein CASSPRVPLGGDRECEQYF.

The chain recombines TRBV4-3 with TRBJ2-3, with D unresolved. The CDR3 extends over 14 amino acids. The germline V gene encodes CDR1 LGHNA and CDR2 YSLEER. The germline V and J ends were trimmed by 2 bases and 3 bases, with 9 bases remaining between them. CDR3: CASSQSSSTDTQYF. DNA for the CDR3: TGCGCCAGCAGCCAATCCTCCTCGACAGATACGCAGTATTTT.

The genes are TRBV18 and TRBJ1-2; 7 bases align to TRBD1. There are 14 residues in the CDR3. With 6 bases clipped from V and 7 bases from J, the junction kept 11 bases outside the gene matches. CDR1 is KGHSH and CDR2 is LQKENI in the germline V gene. DNA of the CDR3: TGTGCCAGCTCTCCTGGTGAGGGGGCGCGTGGCTACACCTTC. Translating gives CASSPGEGARGYTF.

The chain couples TRBV5-1 to TRBJ2-3, with TRBD2 as a possible D gene (6 bases). Trimming pared 5 bases from V and 2 bases from J, leaving 12 bases between. This CDR3 has 14 residues. Germline V gene lookup returns CDR1 SGHRS and CDR2 YFSETQ. CDR3 protein: CASRRDFYTDTQYF. For the CDR3, the DNA is TGCGCCAGCAGAAGGGACTTCTACACAGATACGCAGTATTTT.

CDR3 protein: CASSPGTGENTEAFF. The CDR3, as DNA: TGTGCCAGCAGCCCAGGGACAGGAGAAAACACTGAAGCTTTCTTT. The genes are TRBV5-8 and TRBJ1-1, with 8 bases fitting TRBD1. The CDR3 covers 15 residues. CDR1 and CDR2 (germline): SGHTS, YDEGEE. The V gene end was trimmed by 4 bases and the J gene end by 2 bases; junction bases not matched to a gene: 7.

The rearrangement joins TRBV6-1 to TRBJ2-1; D is unresolved. Germline values: CDR1 MNHNS, CDR2 SASEGT. There are 16 residues in the CDR3. The V and J ends lost 4 bases and 8 bases respectively, with 21 bases between them. In DNA form, the CDR3 reads TGTGCCAGCAGTGTTCTCCCGCGGTCCCGAGGCGATGAGCAGTTCTTC. Protein: CASSVLPRSRGDEQFF.